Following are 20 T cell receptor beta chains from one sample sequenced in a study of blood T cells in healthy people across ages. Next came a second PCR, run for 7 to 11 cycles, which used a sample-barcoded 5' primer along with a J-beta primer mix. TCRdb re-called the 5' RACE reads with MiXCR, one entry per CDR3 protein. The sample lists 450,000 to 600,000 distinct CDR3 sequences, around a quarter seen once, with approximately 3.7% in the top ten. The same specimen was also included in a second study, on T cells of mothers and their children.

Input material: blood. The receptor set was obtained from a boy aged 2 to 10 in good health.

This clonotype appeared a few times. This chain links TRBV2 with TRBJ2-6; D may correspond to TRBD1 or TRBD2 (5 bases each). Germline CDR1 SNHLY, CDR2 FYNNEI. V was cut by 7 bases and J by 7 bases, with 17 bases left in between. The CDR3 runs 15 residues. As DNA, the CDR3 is TGTGCCAGCACCACGGGACGGTATTTTGCCAACGTCCTGACTTTC. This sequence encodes CASTTGRYFANVLTF.

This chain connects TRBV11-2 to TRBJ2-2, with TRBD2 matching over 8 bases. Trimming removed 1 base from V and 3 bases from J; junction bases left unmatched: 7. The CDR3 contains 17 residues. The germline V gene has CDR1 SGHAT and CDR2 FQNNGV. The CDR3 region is CASSLGWRGAYTGELFF. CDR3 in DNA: TGTGCCAGCAGCTTAGGTTGGCGGGGGGCTTACACCGGGGAGCTGTTTTTT.

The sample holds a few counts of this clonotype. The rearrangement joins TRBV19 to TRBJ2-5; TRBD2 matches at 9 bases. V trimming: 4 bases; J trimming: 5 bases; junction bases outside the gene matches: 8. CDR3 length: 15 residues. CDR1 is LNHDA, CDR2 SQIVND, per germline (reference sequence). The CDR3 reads CASSNGLAMLETQYF. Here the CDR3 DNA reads TGTGCCAGTAGTAACGGACTAGCGATGTTGGAGACCCAGTACTTC. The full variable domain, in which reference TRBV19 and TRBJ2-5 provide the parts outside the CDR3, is DGGITQSPKYLFRKEGQNVTLSCEQNLNHDAMYWYRQDPGQGLRLIYYSQIVNDFQKGDIAEGYSVSREKKESFPLTVTSAQKNPTAFYLCASSNGLAMLETQYFGPGTRLLVL.

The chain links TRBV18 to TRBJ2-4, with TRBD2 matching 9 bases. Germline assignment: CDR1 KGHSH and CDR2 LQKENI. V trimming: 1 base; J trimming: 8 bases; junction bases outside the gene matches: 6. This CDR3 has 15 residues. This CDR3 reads CASSPLAGVKDIQYF. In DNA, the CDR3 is TGTGCCAGCTCACCACTAGCGGGAGTCAAGGACATTCAGTACTTC.

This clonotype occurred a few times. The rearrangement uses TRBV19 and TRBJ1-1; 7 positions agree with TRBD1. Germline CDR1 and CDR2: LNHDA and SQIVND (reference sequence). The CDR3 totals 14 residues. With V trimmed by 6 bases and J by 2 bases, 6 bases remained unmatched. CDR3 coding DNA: TGTGCCAGTAGCGACGGGACAGCCAACACTGAAGCTTTCTTT. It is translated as CASSDGTANTEAFF.

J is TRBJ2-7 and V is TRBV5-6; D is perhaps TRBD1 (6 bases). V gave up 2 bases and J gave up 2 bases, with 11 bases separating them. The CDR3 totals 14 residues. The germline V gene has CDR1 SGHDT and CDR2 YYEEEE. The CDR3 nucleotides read TGTGCCAGCAGCTTCGACAGGACCCCCTACGAGCAGTACTTC. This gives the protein CASSFDRTPYEQYF.

In DNA form, the CDR3 reads TGCAGTGCTAGAGATTGGGACTTCAAAGGGGAGACCCAGTACTTC. Translated, it gives CSARDWDFKGETQYF. The chain joins TRBV20-1 to TRBJ2-5, with D possibly being TRBD2 (6 bases). This CDR3 contains 15 residues. With 0 bases removed from V and 5 bases from J, the gap between germline ends came to 16 bases. CDR1 DFQATT and CDR2 SNEGSKA come from the germline V gene (reference sequence).

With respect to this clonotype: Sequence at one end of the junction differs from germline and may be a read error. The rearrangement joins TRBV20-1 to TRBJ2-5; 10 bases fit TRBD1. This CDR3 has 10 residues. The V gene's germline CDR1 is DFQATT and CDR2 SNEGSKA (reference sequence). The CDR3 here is CSALGQGVHF. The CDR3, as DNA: TGCAGTGCTCTAGGACAGGGGGTGCACTTC.

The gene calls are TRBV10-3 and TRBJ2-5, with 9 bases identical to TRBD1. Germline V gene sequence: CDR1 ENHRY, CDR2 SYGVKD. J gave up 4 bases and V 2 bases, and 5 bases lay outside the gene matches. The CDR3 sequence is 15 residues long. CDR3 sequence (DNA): TGTGCCATCAGTGAGGGGGACAGGGTCGGAGAGACCCAGTACTTC. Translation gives CAISEGDRVGETQYF.

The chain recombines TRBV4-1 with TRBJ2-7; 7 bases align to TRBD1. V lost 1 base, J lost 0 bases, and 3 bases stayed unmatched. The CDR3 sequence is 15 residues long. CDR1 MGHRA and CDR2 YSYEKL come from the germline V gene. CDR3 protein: CASSQVQGISYEQYF. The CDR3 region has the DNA TGCGCCAGCAGCCAAGTACAGGGGATCTCCTACGAGCAGTACTTC.

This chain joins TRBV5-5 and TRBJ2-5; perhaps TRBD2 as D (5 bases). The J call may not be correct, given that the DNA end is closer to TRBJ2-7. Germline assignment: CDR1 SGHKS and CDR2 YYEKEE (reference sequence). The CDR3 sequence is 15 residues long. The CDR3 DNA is TGTGCCAGCAGCTTTGGGCCTAAAGCGGTCCACGAGCAGTACTTC. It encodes CASSFGPKAVHEQYF.

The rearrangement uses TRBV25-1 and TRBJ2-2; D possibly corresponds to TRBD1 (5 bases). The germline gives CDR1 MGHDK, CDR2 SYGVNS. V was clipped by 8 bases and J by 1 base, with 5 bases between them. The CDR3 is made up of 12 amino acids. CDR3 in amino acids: CASQGNTGELFF. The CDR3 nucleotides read TGTGCCAGCCAGGGGAACACCGGGGAGCTGTTTTTT. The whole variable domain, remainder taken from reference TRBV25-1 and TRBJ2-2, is EADIYQTPRYLVIGTGKKITLECSQTMGHDKMYWYQQDPGMELHLIHYSYGVNSTEKGDLSSESTVSRIRTEHFPLTLESARPSHTSQYLCASQGNTGELFFGEGSRLTVL.

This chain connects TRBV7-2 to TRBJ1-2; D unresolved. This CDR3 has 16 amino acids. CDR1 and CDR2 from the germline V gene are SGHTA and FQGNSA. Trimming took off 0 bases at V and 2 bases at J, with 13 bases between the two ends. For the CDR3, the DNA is TGTGCCAGCAGCTTAGCGGCAAACTCCTTAAACTATGGCTACACCTTC. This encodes CASSLAANSLNYGYTF.

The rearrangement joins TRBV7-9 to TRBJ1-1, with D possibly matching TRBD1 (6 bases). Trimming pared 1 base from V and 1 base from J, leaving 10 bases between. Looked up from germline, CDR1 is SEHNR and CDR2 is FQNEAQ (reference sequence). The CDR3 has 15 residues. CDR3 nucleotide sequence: TGTGCCAGCAGCTTAGTCGCAGGGGAGAACACTGAAGCTTTCTTT. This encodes CASSLVAGENTEAFF.

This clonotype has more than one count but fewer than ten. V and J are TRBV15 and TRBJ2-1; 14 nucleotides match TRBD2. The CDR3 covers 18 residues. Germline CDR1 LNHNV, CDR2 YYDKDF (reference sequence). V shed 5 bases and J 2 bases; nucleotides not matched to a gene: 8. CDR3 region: CATSGRGTSGSAYNEQFF. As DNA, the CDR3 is TGTGCCACCAGCGGCCGAGGGACTAGCGGGAGCGCCTACAATGAGCAGTTCTTC.

The CDR3 DNA follows: TGTGCCTTACTTCTGGGCCCTAGGCGGGAGACCCAGTACTTC. It is translated as CALLLGPRRETQYF. The rearrangement uses TRBV30 and TRBJ2-5; D is ambiguous. Germline values: CDR1 GTSNPN, CDR2 SVGIG (reference sequence). Between the trimmed V and J ends, which lost 7 bases and 5 bases, there was a span of 20 bases. The CDR3 loop spans 14 amino acids.

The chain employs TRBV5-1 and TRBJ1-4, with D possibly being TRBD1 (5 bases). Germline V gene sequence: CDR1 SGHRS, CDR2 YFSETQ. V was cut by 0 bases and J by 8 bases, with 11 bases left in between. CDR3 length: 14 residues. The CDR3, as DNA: TGCGCCAGCAGCTTGGGACAGAACCCGGAAAAACTGTTTTTT. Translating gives CASSLGQNPEKLFF.

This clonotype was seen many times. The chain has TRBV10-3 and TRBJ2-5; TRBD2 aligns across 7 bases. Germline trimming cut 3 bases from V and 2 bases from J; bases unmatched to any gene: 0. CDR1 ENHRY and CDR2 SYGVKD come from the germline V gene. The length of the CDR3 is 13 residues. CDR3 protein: CAISELAQETQYF. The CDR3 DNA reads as TGTGCCATCAGTGAACTAGCGCAAGAGACCCAGTACTTC.

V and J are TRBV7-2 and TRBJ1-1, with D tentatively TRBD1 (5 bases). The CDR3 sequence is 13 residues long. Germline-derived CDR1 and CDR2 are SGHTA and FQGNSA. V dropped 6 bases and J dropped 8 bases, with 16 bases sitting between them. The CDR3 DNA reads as TGTGCCAGCAGTTCAGGGTTGGTTCAAGAAGCTTTCTTT. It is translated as CASSSGLVQEAFF.

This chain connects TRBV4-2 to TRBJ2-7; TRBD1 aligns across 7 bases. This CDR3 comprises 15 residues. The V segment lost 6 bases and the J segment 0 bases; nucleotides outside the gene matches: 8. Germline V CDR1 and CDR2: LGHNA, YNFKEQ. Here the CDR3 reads CASSYHTGDSYEQYF. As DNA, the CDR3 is TGTGCCAGCAGTTATCATACAGGGGACTCCTACGAGCAGTACTTC.